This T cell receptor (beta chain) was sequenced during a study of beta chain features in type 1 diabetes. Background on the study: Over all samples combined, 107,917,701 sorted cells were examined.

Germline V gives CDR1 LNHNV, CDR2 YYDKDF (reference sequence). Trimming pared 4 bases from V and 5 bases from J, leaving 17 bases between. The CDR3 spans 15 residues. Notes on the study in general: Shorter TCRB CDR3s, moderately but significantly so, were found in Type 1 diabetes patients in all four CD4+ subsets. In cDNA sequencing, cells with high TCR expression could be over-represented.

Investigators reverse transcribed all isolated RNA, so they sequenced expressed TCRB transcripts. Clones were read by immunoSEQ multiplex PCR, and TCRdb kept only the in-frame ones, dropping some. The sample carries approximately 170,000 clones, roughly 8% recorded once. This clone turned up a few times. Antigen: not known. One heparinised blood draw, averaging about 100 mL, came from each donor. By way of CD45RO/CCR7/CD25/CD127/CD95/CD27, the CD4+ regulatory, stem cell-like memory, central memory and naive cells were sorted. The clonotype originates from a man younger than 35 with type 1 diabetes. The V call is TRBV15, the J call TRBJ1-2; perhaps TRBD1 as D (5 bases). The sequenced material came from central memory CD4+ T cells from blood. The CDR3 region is CATSIDKGHGYGYTF. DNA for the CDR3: TGTGCCACCAGCATTGACAAGGGGCACGGTTATGGCTACACCTTC.